The following is a T cell receptor beta chain sequence with its context. Its antigen is unknown. The entry originates in a study of cytomegalovirus exposure and HLA in healthy donors. The primer mix had 60 Vbeta and 13 Jbeta primers. The data were produced by immunoSEQ multiplex PCR, yet TCRdb's version contains in-frame clones alone and is incomplete. The sample records about 150,000 clones, around 84% being singletons. The germline CDR1 and CDR2 sequences are SGHRS and YFSETQ. V lost 2 bases, J lost 0 bases, and 17 bases lay in between. The CDR3 is 18 residues long. Study-level points and caveats: Altogether, some 170 TCR beta chains were recorded as cytomegalovirus-associated.

This clonotype was sampled from a boy between 2 and 10 years old in good health and CMV-seronegative. The specimen was PBMCs. The chain joins TRBV5-1 to TRBJ2-2, with TRBD2 as a possible D gene (5 bases). This CDR3 reads CASSFSSRGMTNTGELFF. The CDR3, as DNA: TGCGCCAGCAGCTTCAGTTCAAGAGGGATGACGAACACCGGGGAGCTGTTTTTT.